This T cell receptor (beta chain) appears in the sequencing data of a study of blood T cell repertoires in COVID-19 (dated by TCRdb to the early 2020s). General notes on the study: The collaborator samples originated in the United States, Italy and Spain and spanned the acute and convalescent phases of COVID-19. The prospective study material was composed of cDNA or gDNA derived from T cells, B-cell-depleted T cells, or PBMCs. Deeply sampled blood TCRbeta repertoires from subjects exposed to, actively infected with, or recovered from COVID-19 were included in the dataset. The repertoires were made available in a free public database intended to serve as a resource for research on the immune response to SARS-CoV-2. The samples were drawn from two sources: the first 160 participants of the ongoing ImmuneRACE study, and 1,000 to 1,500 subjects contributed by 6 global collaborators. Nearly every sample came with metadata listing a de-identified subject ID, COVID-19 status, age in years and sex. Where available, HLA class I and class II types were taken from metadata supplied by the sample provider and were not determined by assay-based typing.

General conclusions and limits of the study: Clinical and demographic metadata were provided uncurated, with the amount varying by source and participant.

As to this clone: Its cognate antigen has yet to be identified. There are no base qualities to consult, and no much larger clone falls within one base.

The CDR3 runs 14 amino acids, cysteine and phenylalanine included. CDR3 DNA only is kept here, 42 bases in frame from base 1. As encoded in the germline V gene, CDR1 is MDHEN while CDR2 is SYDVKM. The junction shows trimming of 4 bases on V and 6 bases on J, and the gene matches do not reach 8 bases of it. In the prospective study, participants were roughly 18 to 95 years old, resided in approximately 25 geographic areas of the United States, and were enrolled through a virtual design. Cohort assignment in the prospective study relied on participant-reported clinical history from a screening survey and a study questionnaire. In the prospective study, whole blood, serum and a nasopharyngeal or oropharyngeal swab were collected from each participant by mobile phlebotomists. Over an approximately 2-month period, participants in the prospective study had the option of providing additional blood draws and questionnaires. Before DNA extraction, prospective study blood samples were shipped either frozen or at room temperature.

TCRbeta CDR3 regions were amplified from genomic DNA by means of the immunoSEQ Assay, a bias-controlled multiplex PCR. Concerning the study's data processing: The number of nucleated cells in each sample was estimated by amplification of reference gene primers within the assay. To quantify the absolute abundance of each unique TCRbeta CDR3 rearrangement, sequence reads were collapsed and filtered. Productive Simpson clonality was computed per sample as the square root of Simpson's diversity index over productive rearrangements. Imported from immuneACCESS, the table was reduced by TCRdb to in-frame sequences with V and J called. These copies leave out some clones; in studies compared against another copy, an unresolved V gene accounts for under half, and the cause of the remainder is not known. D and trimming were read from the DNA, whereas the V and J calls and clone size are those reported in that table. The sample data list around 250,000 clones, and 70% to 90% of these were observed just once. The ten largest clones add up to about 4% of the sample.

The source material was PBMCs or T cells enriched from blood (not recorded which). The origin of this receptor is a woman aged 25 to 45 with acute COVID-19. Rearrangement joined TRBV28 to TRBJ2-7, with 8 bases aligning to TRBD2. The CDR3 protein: CASSSSGTSSEQYF. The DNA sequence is TGTGCCAGCAGTTCTTCCGGGACTAGTTCCGAGCAGTACTTC. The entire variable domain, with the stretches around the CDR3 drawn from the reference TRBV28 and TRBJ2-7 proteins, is DVKVTQSSRYLVKRTGEKVFLECVQDMDHENMFWYRQDPGLGLRLIYFSYDVKMKEKGDIPEGYSVSREKKERFSLILESASTNQTSMYLCASSSSGTSSEQYFGPGTRLTVT.